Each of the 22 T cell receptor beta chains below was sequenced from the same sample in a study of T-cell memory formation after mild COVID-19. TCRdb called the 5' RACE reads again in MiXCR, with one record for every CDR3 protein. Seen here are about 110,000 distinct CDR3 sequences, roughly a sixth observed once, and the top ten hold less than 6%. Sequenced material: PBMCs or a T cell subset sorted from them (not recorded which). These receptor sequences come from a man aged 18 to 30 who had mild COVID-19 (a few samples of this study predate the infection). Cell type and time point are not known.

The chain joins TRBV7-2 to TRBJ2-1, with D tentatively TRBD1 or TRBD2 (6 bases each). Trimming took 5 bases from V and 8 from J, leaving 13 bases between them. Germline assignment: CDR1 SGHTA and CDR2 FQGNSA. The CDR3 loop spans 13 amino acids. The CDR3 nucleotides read TGTGCCAGCAGCCGGTCGGGGGCATATGAGCAGTTCTTC. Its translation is CASSRSGAYEQFF.

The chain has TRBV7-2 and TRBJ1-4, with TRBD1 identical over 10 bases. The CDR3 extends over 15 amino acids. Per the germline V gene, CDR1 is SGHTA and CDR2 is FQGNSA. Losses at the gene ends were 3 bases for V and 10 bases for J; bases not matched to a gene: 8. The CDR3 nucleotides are TGTGCCAGCAGCTTTTTAGGGACAGGGGAGAGAAAACTGTTTTTT. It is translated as CASSFLGTGERKLFF.

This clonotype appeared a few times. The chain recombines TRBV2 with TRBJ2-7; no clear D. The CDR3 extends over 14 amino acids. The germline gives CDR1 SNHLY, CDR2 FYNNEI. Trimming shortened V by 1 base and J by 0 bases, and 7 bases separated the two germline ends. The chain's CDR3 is CASSEVAVSYEQYF. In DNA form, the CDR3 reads TGTGCCAGCAGTGAAGTGGCGGTCTCCTACGAGCAGTACTTC.

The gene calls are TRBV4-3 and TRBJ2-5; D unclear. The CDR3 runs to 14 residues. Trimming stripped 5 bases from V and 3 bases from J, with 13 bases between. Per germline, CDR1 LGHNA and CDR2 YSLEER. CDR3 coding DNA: TGCGCCAGCAGCGTAAATCCGGGCGAAGAGACCCAGTACTTC. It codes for CASSVNPGEETQYF.

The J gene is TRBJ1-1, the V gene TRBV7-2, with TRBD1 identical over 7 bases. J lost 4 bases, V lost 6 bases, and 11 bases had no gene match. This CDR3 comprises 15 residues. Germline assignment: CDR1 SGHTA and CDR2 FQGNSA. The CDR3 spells CASRLTGPLSTEAFF. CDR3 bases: TGTGCCAGCAGATTGACAGGGCCCTTGAGCACTGAAGCTTTCTTT.

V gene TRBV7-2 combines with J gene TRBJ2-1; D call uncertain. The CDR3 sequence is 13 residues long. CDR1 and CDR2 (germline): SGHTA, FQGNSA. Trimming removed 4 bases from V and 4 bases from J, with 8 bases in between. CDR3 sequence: CASSSTNYNEQFF. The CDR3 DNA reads TGTGCCAGCAGCTCGACCAATTACAATGAGCAGTTCTTC.

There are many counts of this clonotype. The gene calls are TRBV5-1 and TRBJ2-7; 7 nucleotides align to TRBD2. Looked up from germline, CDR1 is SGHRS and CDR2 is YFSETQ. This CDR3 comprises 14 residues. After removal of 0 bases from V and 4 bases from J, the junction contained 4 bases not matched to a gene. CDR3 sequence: CASSLAASGYEQYF. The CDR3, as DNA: TGCGCCAGCAGCTTGGCCGCTAGCGGATACGAGCAGTACTTC.

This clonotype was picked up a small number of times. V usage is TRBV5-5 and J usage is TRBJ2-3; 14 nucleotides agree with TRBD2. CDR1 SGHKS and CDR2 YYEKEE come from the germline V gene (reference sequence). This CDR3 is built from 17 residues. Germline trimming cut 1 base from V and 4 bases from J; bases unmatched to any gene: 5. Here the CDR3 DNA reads TGTGCCAGCAGCTTGCGACTAGCGGGGGGGCGGTCAGATACGCAGTATTTT. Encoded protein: CASSLRLAGGRSDTQYF. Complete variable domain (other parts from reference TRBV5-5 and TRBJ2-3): DAGVTQSPTHLIKTRGQQVTLRCSPISGHKSVSWYQQVLGQGPQFIFQYYEKEERGRGNFPDRFSARQFPNYSSELNVNALLLGDSALYLCASSLRLAGGRSDTQYFGPGTRLTVL.

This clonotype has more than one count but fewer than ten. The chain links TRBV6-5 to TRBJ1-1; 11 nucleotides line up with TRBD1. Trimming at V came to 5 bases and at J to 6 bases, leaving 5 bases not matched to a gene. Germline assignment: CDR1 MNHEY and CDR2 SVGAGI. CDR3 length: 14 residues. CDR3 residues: CASSRDRGSAEAFF. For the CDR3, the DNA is TGTGCCAGCAGTCGGGACAGGGGGTCGGCTGAAGCTTTCTTT.

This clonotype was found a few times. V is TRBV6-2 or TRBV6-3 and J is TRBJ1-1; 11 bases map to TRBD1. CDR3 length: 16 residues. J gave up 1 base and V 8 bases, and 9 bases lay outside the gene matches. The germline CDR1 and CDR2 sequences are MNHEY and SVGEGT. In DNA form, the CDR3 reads TGTGCCAGCCTGGACAGGGGGCTGAGTAGGAACACTGAAGCTTTCTTT. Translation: CASLDRGLSRNTEAFF.

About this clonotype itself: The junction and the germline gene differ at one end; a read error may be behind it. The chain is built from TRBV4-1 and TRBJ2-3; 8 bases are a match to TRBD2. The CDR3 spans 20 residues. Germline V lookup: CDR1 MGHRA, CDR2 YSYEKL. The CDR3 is CVSSQDRLRVEGGGTDTQYF. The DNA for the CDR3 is TGCGTCAGCAGCCAAGATCGTCTCAGGGTGGAAGGCGGGGGGACAGATACGCAGTATTTT.

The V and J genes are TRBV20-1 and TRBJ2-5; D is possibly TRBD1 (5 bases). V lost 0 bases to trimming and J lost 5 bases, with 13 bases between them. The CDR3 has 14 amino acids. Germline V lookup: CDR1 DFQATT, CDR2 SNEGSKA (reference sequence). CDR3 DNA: TGCAGTGCTAGAGAGGCAGGGCGCCGGGAGACCCAGTACTTC. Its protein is CSAREAGRRETQYF.

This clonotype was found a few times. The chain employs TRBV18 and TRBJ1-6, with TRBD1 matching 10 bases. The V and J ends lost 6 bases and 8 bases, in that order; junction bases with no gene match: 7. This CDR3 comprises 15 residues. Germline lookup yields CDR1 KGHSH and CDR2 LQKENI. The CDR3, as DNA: TGTGCCAGCTCCCCCGGACAGGGGGTTTATTCACCCCTCCACTTT. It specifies CASSPGQGVYSPLHF.

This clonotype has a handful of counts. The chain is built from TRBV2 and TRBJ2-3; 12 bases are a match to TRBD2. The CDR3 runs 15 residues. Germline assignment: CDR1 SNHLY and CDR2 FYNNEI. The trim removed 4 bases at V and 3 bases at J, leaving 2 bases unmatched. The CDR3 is CASSGLAGGTDTQYF. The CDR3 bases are TGTGCCAGCAGTGGTCTAGCGGGGGGGACAGATACGCAGTATTTT. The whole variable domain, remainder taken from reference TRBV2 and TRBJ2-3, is EPEVTQTPSHQVTQMGQEVILRCVPISNHLYFYWYRQILGQKVEFLVSFYNNEISEKSEIFDDQFSVERPDGSNFTLKIRSTKLEDSAMYFCASSGLAGGTDTQYFGPGTRLTVL.

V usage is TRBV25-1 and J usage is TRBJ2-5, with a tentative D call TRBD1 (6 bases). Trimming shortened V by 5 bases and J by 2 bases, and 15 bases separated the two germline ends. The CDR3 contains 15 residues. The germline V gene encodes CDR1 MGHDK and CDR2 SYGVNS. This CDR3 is CASSRDRPPQETQYF. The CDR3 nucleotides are TGTGCCAGCAGTAGAGACAGGCCTCCGCAAGAGACCCAGTACTTC.

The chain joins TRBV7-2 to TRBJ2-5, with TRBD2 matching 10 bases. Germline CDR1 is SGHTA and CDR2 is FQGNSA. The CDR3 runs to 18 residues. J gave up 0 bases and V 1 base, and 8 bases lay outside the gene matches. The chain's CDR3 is CASSLVSSGGAYQETQYF. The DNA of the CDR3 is TGTGCCAGCAGCTTAGTCTCTAGCGGGGGAGCATACCAAGAGACCCAGTACTTC.

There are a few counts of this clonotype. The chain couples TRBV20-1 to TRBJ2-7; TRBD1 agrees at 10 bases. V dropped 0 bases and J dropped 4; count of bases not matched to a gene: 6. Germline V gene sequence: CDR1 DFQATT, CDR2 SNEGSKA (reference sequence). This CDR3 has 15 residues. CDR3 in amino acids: CSARDPGQGSYEQYV. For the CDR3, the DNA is TGCAGTGCTAGAGATCCGGGACAGGGGAGTTACGAGCAGTACGTC.

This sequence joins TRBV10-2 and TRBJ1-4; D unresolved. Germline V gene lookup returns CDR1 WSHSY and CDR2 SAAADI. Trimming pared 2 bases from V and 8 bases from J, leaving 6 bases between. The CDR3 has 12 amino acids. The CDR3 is CASSEAFEKLFF. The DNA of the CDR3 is TGCGCCAGCAGTGAGGCCTTCGAAAAACTGTTTTTT.

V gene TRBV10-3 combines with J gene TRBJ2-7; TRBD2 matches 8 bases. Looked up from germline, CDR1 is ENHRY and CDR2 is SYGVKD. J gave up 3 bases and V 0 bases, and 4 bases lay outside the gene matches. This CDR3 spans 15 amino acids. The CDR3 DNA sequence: TGTGCCATCAGTGAGTCCCATAGCGGGAACTACGAGCAGTACGTC. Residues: CAISESHSGNYEQYV.

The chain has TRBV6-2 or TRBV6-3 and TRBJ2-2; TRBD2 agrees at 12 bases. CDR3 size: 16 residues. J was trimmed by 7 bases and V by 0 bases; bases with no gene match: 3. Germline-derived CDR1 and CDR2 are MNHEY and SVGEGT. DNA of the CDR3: TGTGCCAGCAGTTACTCGACTAGCGGGGGAATCGGGGAGCTGTTTTTT. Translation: CASSYSTSGGIGELFF.

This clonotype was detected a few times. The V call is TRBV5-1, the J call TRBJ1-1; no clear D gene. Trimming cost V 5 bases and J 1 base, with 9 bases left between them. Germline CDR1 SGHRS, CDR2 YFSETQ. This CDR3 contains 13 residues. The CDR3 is CASSPDGNTEAFF. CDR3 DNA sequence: TGCGCCAGCAGTCCGGACGGGAACACTGAAGCTTTCTTT.

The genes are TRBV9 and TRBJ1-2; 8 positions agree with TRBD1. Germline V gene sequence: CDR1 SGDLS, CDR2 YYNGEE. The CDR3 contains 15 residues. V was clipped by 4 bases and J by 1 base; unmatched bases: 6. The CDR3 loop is CASSQGTGGNYGYTF. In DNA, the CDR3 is TGTGCCAGCAGCCAAGGGACAGGTGGTAACTATGGCTACACCTTC.